These T cell receptor beta chains were read from a single sample in a study of radiation and T cells in renal cell carcinoma. Method: immunoSEQ multiplex PCR; TCRdb's copy keeps in-frame clones and lacks some. The repertoire holds some 140,000 clones, with 88% as singletons. Sequences were derived from blood, sampled from a patient whose treatment included radiotherapy and nephrectomy. All receptors come from a woman between 45 and 65 years old with renal cell carcinoma. Both conserved end residues are part of each CDR3. D genes are given only for firm matches. Size values are once, few and many counts, or a class for expanded clones, and some rows have none.

J	V	D	size	CDR3	DNA
TRBJ2-1	TRBV19	.	once	CAARGAEYNEQFF	TGTGCCGCCCGGGGGGCGGAGTACAATGAGCAGTTCTTC
TRBJ1-2	TRBV7-9	TRBD1	.	CASSSGQREGGYTF	TGTGCCAGCAGCTCGGGACAGCGGGAGGGTGGCTACACCTTC
TRBJ1-1	TRBV7-2	.	.	CASSPDNLNTEAFF	TGTGCCAGCAGCCCTGACAACTTGAACACTGAAGCTTTCTTT
TRBJ2-3	TRBV9	.	.	CASSASPDDTQYF	TGTGCCAGCAGCGCTAGCCCGGACGATACGCAGTATTTT
TRBJ2-2	TRBV11-2	TRBD2	.	CASSFSGGQGTGELFF	TGTGCCAGCAGCTTTAGCGGGGGGCAGGGCACCGGGGAGCTGTTTTTT
TRBJ2-1	TRBV5-1	.	.	CASSSSLGAKQFF	TGCGCCAGCAGCTCCTCCCTAGGAGCTAAGCAGTTCTTC
TRBJ2-5	TRBV7-2	TRBD1	.	CASSLGYRGPETQYF	TGTGCCAGCAGCTTAGGGTACAGGGGGCCCGAGACCCAGTACTTC
TRBJ1-1	TRBV30	.	.	CAWSVQMKAFF	TGTGCCTGGAGTGTACAGATGAAAGCTTTCTTT
TRBJ1-4	TRBV2	.	.	CASRAANEKLFF	TGTGCCAGCAGGGCAGCTAATGAAAAACTGTTTTTT
TRBJ1-2	TRBV10-1	.	few	CASKFHVYGYTF	TGCGCCAGCAAATTCCATGTATATGGCTACACCTTC
TRBJ2-7	TRBV9	.	.	CASSPPGREAEQYF	TGTGCCAGCAGCCCCCCGGGCAGGGAGGCCGAGCAGTACTTC
TRBJ1-5	TRBV19	TRBD1	.	CASSWFTGGGQPQHF	TGTGCCAGTAGTTGGTTTACAGGGGGCGGTCAGCCCCAGCATTTT
TRBJ1-2	TRBV15	.	.	CATSAGANYGYTF	TGTGCCACCAGCGCAGGGGCTAACTATGGCTACACCTTC
TRBJ1-5	TRBV7-2	.	.	CASSLGGWGQGNQPQHF	TGTGCCAGCAGCTTAGGTGGTTGGGGGCAGGGGAATCAGCCCCAGCATTTT
TRBJ1-4	TRBV5-1	.	.	CASSLVRDYATNEKLFF	TGCGCCAGCAGCTTGGTGAGGGATTATGCAACTAATGAAAAACTGTTTTTT
TRBJ1-2	TRBV7-2	.	.	CASSFQSRLGGYTF	TGTGCCAGCAGCTTCCAATCCCGCCTTGGAGGCTACACCTTC
TRBJ2-1	TRBV5-1	.	.	CASSLDGVWPYNEQFF	TGCGCCAGCAGCTTGGATGGGGTGTGGCCCTACAATGAGCAGTTCTTC
TRBJ2-3	TRBV5-1	TRBD2	.	CASSDSGGHGTDTQYF	TGCGCCAGCAGCGACAGCGGGGGGCATGGCACAGATACGCAGTATTTT
TRBJ1-4	TRBV19	TRBD1	once	CASCHRDSNEKLFF	TGTGCCAGTTGCCACCGGGACAGTAATGAAAAACTGTTTTTT
TRBJ1-1	TRBV6-1	.	once	CASSNSRDTEAFF	TGTGCCAGCAGTAATTCGAGGGACACTGAAGCTTTCTTT
TRBJ1-1	TRBV9	.	few	CASSKGTLNTEAFF	TGTGCCAGCAGTAAAGGGACACTTAACACTGAAGCTTTCTTT
TRBJ2-7	TRBV11-3	.	once	CASSLGPSYEQYF	TGTGCCAGCAGCTTGGGTCCATCCTACGAGCAGTACTTC